This TCR beta chain was recorded in a study of early T cells in non-severe SARS-CoV-2 infection. After removal of 8 bases from V and 10 bases from J, the junction contained 7 bases not matched to a gene. The CDR3 spans 13 residues. In germline, CDR1 is MNHEY, CDR2 SVGEGT. Attachment of unique molecular identifiers was made to individual cDNA molecules. TCRdb reprocessed the 5' RACE reads with MiXCR, giving one entry per CDR3 protein. The sample records about 60,000 distinct CDR3 sequences, under 15% being singletons. This TCR was recovered from an adult who was a healthcare worker with PCR-confirmed SARS-CoV-2 infection or an uninfected control (not recorded which). The source material was whole blood, sampled at baseline. The chain combines TRBV6-2 or TRBV6-3 with TRBJ2-1; TRBD2 matches at 11 bases. CDR3: CASQLAGVSEQFF. The CDR3 coding sequence is TGTGCCAGCCAACTAGCGGGAGTCTCGGAGCAGTTCTTC.